The clone carrying this T cell receptor beta chain is a singleton in its sample. The antigen is unknown. The CDR3 runs to 17 residues. The junction had 13 bases not matched to a gene; V was cut back by 2 bases and J by 5 bases. The germline gives CDR1 SGHTA, CDR2 FQGTGA. This sample was included in a study of shared clonotypes between healthy human individuals. The overall study: Used for every donor were three CD4 naive, three CD4 memory, two CD8 naive and one CD8 memory plate. Study observations and caveats: The study found lower generation probabilities in non-shared clonotypes than in those shared by all four donors.

Division of CD4+ cells produced a CD45RA+ naive subset and a CD45RA-negative memory subset. Libraries were prepared by immunoSEQ multiplex PCR; TCRdb keeps only in-frame clonotypes and omits some of them. The data hold more than 2,000,000 clones, with 93% observed a single time. The sequence was obtained from a man aged 18 to 30 in good health. Some clones in this sample may be carry-over from other donors' samples. J is TRBJ2-3 and V is TRBV7-3; 7 positions match TRBD2. Sequencing was done on a sample of naive CD4+ T cells from PBMCs. Indicated subset: CD45RA+ positively selected. As DNA, the CDR3 is TGTGCCAGCAGCTTAGGAGGGAGGGCCTATGTGAAAGATACGCAGTATTTT. Its protein product is CASSLGGRAYVKDTQYF.